Detailed here is one TCR beta chain. This record belongs to a study of control samples from healthy donors and cancer patients. CDR1 SEHNR and CDR2 FQNEAQ come from the germline V gene (reference sequence). With V trimmed by 0 bases and J by 8 bases, 7 bases remained unmatched. The CDR3 extends over 16 amino acids. Sequencing used immunoSEQ multiplex PCR; TCRdb keeps in-frame clones, though not all of them. The sample has over 100,000 clones; over 85% are singletons. Sequencing used blood. The sequence came from a young man in good health. This sequence joins TRBV7-9 and TRBJ2-1; 10 nucleotides match TRBD1. This CDR3 is CASSLARGTGVYEQFF. The CDR3 region has the DNA TGTGCCAGCAGCTTAGCGAGGGGGACAGGGGTGTATGAGCAGTTCTTC.